This T cell receptor (beta chain) originates from a study of regulatory T cells in long-lasting Graves disease. The study's findings and limits: With persistent disease, TRBV28, TRBJ1-2 and TRBJ2-5 were the favored segments. The TCR repertoire of persistent Graves' patients was less diverse than that of newly diagnosed ones. Authors noted too few samples as a limitation.

Regarding time point: persistent/refractory GD, antithyroid drugs over 5 years with positive TRAb. The authors made the TCR library using RNA they extracted from PBMCs. Per the germline V gene, CDR1 is MNHNS and CDR2 is SASEGT. CDR3 size: 18 residues. After removal of 7 bases from V and 0 bases from J, the junction contained 13 bases not matched to a gene. Library construction for TCR beta used iRepertoire HTBI primers and Arm-PCR of CDR3 regions. Methods used by the authors: Identification yielded approximately 67 TRBV and 13 to 15 TRBJ segments across samples. Using its own MiXCR run on the multiplex PCR reads, TCRdb lists one record per CDR3 protein. In this record, the V and J calls reflect TCRdb's handling and not the investigators' own analysis. The sample lists about 470,000 distinct CDR3 sequences, 20% occurring once. Remarks on this clonotype: What it binds is not known.

The TCR sequence derives from a female donor with Graves disease. The chain employs TRBV6-1 and TRBJ2-7; 12 bases are a match to TRBD2. This specimen was peripheral blood mononuclear cells (PBMCs), taken when the disease was refractory, from a patient treated with antithyroid drugs. The CDR3 bases are TGTGCCAGCAAAGGGGTTATTCCTAGCGGGAGGGCCTCCTACGAGCAGTACTTC. Its protein product is CASKGVIPSGRASYEQYF.